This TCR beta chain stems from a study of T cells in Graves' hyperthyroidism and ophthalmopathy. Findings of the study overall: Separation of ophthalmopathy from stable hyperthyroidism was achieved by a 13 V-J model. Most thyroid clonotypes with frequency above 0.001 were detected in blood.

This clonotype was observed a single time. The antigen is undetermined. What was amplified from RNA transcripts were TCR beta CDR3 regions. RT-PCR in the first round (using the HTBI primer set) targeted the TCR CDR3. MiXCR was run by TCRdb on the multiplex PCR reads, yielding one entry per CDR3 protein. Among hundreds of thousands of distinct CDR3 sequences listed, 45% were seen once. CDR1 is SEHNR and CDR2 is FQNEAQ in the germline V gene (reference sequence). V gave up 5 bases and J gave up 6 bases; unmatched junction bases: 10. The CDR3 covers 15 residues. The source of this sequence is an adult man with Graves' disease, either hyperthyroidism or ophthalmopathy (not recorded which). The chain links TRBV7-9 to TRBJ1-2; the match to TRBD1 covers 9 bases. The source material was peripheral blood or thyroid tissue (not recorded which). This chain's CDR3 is CASSVFGTGKHGYTF. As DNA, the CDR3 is TGTGCCAGCAGCGTTTTCGGGACAGGGAAGCATGGCTACACCTTC.